This record concerns one T cell receptor (beta chain) sequence. The table lists this clone with a count of one. Its antigen specificity is not known. No base-level quality is on record; no much larger clone is a single base apart. The CDR3 covers 15 residues, taking in both the cysteine and the phenylalanine. Just the 45-base CDR3 DNA is kept, in frame starting at base 1. V has 4 bases trimmed and J has 0 bases trimmed; junction bases matching no gene number 4. The germline V gene provides CDR1 SGHTA and CDR2 FQGNSA. The donors belonged to the validation cohort of about 110 subjects, which was separate from the approximately 680-subject first cohort. The sample belongs to a study of cytomegalovirus exposure and HLA in healthy donors (dated by TCRdb to 2016 to 2017). Some background on the complete study: According to a later analysis, one platform produced both the 110 or so validation repertoires and the 666 repertoires of the first cohort. To predict cytomegalovirus infection status, the study combined high-throughput TCR immunosequencing, statistical association of individual TCRs with disease status, and machine learning. Besides the first cohort of about 730 subjects, a separate validation cohort made up of 120 different subjects was used. The study aimed to test whether cataloging public T cell receptors could reveal signatures of past pathogen exposure.

Results and caveats for the whole study, not just this receptor: The authors suggested that the approach could potentially be extended to other disease states and immunological phenotypes. Of the cluster scores, 85% to 95% were above 0 in a later analysis, which found that TCRs clustered in the first cohort also tended to co-occur in the 120 or so validation repertoires. All 130 or so repertoires were used to score co-occurrence in the validation cohort in a later analysis, because that analysis had no HLA typing for the cohort. The classifier was reported to diagnose cytomegalovirus status with high specificity and sensitivity in both the original and validation cohorts. In vitro tests confirmed that a few of the cytomegalovirus-associated TCR beta chains recognize cytomegalovirus antigens. In the study, around 150 TCR beta chains were listed as associated with cytomegalovirus. Most TCR sequences were observed very rarely across donors, whereas some public TCRs were present in many individuals.

Library preparation employed the immunoSEQ multiplex PCR assay. In the source study's methods: A statistical classification framework was developed to diagnose cytomegalovirus status using the catalog of TCR beta chain sequences. TCRdb obtained this table from immuneACCESS and retained in-frame rearrangements with V and J assigned. These tables miss some clones; where compared with another copy, unresolved V genes account for less than half of the shortfall, and the remainder is unexplained. V and J calls plus clone size are reproduced from that table; the DNA served to infer D and trimming. The sample contains about 160,000 clones, 70% to 90% of them found a single time. The ten largest account for about 5.8% of the sample.

This TCR was sampled from a woman aged 25 to 39 in good health and CMV-seronegative. The V and J segments used are TRBV7-2 and TRBJ1-1; 8 middle bases align to TRBD1. Input material: PBMCs. The bases read TGTGCCAGCAGCTCATCGACAGGGGTGAACACTGAAGCTTTCTTT. This yields the protein CASSSSTGVNTEAFF.